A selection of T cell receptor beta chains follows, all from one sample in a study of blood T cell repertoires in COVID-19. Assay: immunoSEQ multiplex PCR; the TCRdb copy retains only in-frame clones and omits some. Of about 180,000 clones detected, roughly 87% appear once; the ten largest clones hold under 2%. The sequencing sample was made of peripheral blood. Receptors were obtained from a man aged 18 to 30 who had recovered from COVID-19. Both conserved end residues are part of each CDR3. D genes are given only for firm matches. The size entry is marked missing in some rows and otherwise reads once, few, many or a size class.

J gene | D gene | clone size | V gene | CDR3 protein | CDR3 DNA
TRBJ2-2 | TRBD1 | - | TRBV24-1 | CATMGQSGTGELFF | TGTGCCACCATGGGACAGTCCGGCACCGGGGAGCTGTTTTTT
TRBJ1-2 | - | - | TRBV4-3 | CASSQVYGDYTF | TGCGCCAGCAGCCAAGTCTACGGGGACTACACCTTC
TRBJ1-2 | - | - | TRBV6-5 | CASSYTRATPAGGYTF | TGTGCCAGCAGTTACACCAGGGCGACTCCCGCCGGGGGCTACACCTTC
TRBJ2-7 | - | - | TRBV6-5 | CASSYSTQGLDEQYF | TGTGCCAGCAGTTACTCGACACAGGGTCTTGACGAGCAGTACTTC
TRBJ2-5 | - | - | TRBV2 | CASGVAETQYF | TGTGCCAGTGGAGTAGCAGAGACCCAGTACTTC
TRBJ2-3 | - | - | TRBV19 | CASSPGTPPDTQYF | TGTGCCAGTAGTCCAGGGACACCGCCAGATACGCAGTATTTT
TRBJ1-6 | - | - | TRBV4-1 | CASSLSGQGSSPLHF | TGCGCCAGCAGCCTTTCCGGGCAGGGGAGTTCACCCCTCCACTTT
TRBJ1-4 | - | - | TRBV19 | CASLGLEEDGRFNEKLFF | TGTGCCAGTTTAGGGTTGGAGGAGGACGGACGGTTTAATGAAAAACTGTTTTTT
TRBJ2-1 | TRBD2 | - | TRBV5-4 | CASSPGGLAGVSHEQFF | TGTGCCAGCAGCCCCGGCGGCCTAGCGGGAGTATCCCATGAGCAGTTCTTC
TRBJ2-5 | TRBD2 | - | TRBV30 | CAGGLESKTQYF | TGTGCCGGGGGACTAGAAAGCAAGACCCAGTACTTC
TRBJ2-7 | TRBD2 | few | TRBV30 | CAWSVGGGGSYEQYF | TGTGCCTGGAGTGTGGGAGGCGGGGGCTCCTACGAGCAGTACTTC
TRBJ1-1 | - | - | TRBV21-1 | CASSKCSAEAFF | TGTGCCAGCAGCAAATGTAGCGCTGAAGCTTTCTTT
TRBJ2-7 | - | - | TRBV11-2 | CASSATEVYEQYF | TGTGCCAGCAGCGCGACGGAGGTCTACGAGCAGTACTTC
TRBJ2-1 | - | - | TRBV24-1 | CATSEGGGRYEQFF | TGTGCCACCAGTGAAGGGGGAGGGCGCTATGAGCAGTTCTTC
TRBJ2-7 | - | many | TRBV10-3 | CAIRQNYEQYF | TGTGCCATCAGACAGAACTACGAGCAGTACTTC
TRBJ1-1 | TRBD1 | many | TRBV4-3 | CASSQGQGLMNTEAFF | TGCGCCAGCAGCCAAGGACAGGGCCTGATGAACACTGAAGCTTTCTTT
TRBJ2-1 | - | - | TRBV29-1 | CSVERAGSYNEQFF | TGCAGCGTTGAACGTGCGGGGTCCTACAATGAGCAGTTCTTC
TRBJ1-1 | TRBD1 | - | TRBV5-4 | CASSLRDRGVYTEAFF | TGTGCCAGCAGCCTTCGGGACAGGGGGGTTTACACTGAAGCTTTCTTT
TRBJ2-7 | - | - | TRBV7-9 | CASSGSYYEQYF | TGTGCCAGCAGCGGGAGCTATTACGAGCAGTACTTC
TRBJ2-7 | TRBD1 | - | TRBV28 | CASRPGTGVGSEQYF | TGTGCCAGCAGACCCGGGACAGGGGTCGGTAGCGAGCAGTACTTC